This is a list of T cell receptor beta chains from one sample in a study of shared T cell receptors in the human thymus. Generated by immunoSEQ multiplex PCR, the TCRdb table keeps only in-frame clones and is missing some. Here the sample spans about 540,000 clones, approximately 78% being singletons. The same specimen was also included in a second study, on human thymus T cells.

The specimen was thymocytes. These receptors originate from a boy in the first two years of life with a congenital heart defect. Both conserved end residues are part of each CDR3.

v_call cdr3_aa
TRBV7-2 CASSSQQGDYEQYF
TRBV7-2 CASSLTGTRSYNEQFF
TRBV25-1 CASSEYGAVPKEQFF
TRBV2 CASSEAGVSYEQYF
TRBV6-6 CASSYLGVKGYEQYF
TRBV30 CAWSVQAGIQETQYF
TRBV27 CASSLYGPREAPNEQFF
TRBV4-2 CASSRCGTDRAYTEAFF
TRBV18 CASSPEGPGNTIYF
TRBV9 CASSVEGQGTTGELFF
TRBV18 CASSPVGTSGWGPQFF
TRBV2 CAAGLVGNEQFF
TRBV14 CASSRDTIPYNEQFF
TRBV4-3 CASSRGGGLRAYNEQFF
TRBV15 CATSSNERAAANF
TRBV28 CASSLWGRQGISYEQYF
TRBV6-5 CASSYRNHRVEQYF
TRBV19 CASSIKGQPTNEKLFF
TRBV12-5 CASGLWREWGNEQFF
TRBV29-1 CSVGGGRYGYTF
TRBV14 CASSQTRGTGELFF
TRBV14 CASSPRQGADTQYF
TRBV5-1 CASSQGGAGGPYEQYF
TRBV7-2 CASSMRWLAAKAYEQYF
TRBV7-3 CASSALQTGELFF
TRBV7-9 CASSLAWDRLGEQYF
TRBV6-1 CASSPGQGTYEQYF
TRBV29-1 CSVVSGSYEQYF
TRBV29-1 CSVGGGSRDIQYF
TRBV6-5 CVSLRAPYGYTF
TRBV2 CASPGGPQFF